The rows below give T cell receptor beta chains drawn from one sample of a study of naive and memory T cell subsets. TCRdb ran MiXCR on the UMI-ligation and nested PCR reads and lists one entry per CDR3 protein. The sample shows 150,000 or so distinct CDR3 sequences, 22% of them seen only once. The source material was naive CD4+ T cells from blood. All receptors derive from a human donor in good health. CDR3s leave out the opening cysteine and the closing phenylalanine or tryptophan. Fields, in order: V gene, CDR3 protein.

TRBV28 | ASSAGIINSPLH
TRBV5-5 | ASGVQGSYYGYT
TRBV4-3 | ASSQDQGSEKLF
TRBV6-5 | ASSYRPYQETQY
TRBV27 | ASRTPLGTDTQY
TRBV5-1 | ASSGQAGYNEQF
TRBV7-9 | ASSPGGVGAEQY
TRBV20-1 | SARVAFGTSLELAKNIQY
TRBV20-1 | SAAGEYQETQY
TRBV29-1 | SVEDRERDGGELF
TRBV7-8 | ASLRGVADTQY
TRBV30 | AWSRWTANTGELF
TRBV7-2 | ASSFRSGRLNTEAF
TRBV5-1 | ASSFTRDVVAGELF
TRBV11-2 | ASSLSGTGVTGELF
TRBV5-1 | ASSLSPGAIGELF
TRBV5-4 | ASSRTGPDYEQY
TRBV20-1 | SASYFAAKNIQY
TRBV3-1 | ATLAKGNTNEQF
TRBV27 | ASSAVGRRRGQPQH
TRBV28 | ASSTRTSGLTDTQY
TRBV5-1 | ASSDTGATSGNTIY
TRBV6-1 | ASFTRDRGHEQY
TRBV3-1 | ASSRGLAGGLGADTQY
TRBV2 | ASSEGAVALYEQY
TRBV12-3/TRBV12-4 | ASSVGQGYQPQH
TRBV5-1 | ASSLNTGSTYNEQF
TRBV28 | ASSLPLAGGLD
TRBV7-2 | ASSLSGPGTDTQY
TRBV28 | ASSKTGRYTDTQY
TRBV20-1 | SATPAGPRYATQY
TRBV20-1 | SARELAGQETQY
TRBV20-1 | SARDRRGGSYEQY
TRBV12-3/TRBV12-4 | ASSLPQGRNQPQH
TRBV20-1 | SARVRTDGEAF
TRBV29-1 | SVDSGRLAGGYEQF
TRBV2 | ASSEALSRRETQY
TRBV24-1 | ATRTRQGGCYEQY
TRBV6-5 | ASSYFRSSGSSEQY
TRBV25-1 | ASMPSPGNEQF
TRBV11-2 | ASSFDSGGHMTYEQY